Below, 21 T cell receptor beta chains from the same sample are listed, as sequenced in a study of blood T cell repertoires in COVID-19. Sequenced by immunoSEQ multiplex PCR; TCRdb stores in-frame clones only, minus some. The profile shows roughly 250,000 clones, roughly 87% of them singletons. Sample: peripheral blood. These receptor sequences come from a man aged 55 to 70 who had recovered from COVID-19.

The J gene is TRBJ2-1, the V gene TRBV28, with 12 positions matching TRBD1. Germline V lookup: CDR1 MDHEN, CDR2 SYDVKM. CDR3 length: 17 amino acids. V gave up 5 bases and J gave up 5 bases; unmatched junction bases: 10. The CDR3 is CASSTPGQGADDNEQFF. The CDR3 nucleotides read TGTGCCAGCAGTACGCCGGGACAGGGGGCGGACGACAATGAGCAGTTCTTC.

The chain is built from TRBV5-1 and TRBJ2-3; 15 nucleotides match TRBD2. V trimming: 4 bases; J trimming: 0 bases; junction bases outside the gene matches: 0. The CDR3 is 16 amino acids. Looked up from germline, CDR1 is SGHRS and CDR2 is YFSETQ. The CDR3 sequence: CASSGTSGGSTDTQYF. In DNA, the CDR3 is TGCGCCAGCAGCGGGACTAGCGGGGGGAGCACAGATACGCAGTATTTT. Drawing the rest from reference TRBV5-1 and TRBJ2-3, the complete variable domain is KAGVTQTPRYLIKTRGQQVTLSCSPISGHRSVSWYQQTPGQGLQFLFEYFSETQRNKGNFPGRFSGRQFSNSRSEMNVSTLELGDSALYLCASSGTSGGSTDTQYFGPGTRLTVL.

This clone has just one count. This sequence joins TRBV12-3 or TRBV12-4 and TRBJ2-7; tentative D call: TRBD2 (6 bases). The V end was cut by 3 bases, the J end by 5 bases, with 11 bases between. The CDR3 covers 13 residues. The CDR3 here is CASSFGGAHEQYF. For the CDR3, the DNA is TGTGCCAGCAGTTTCGGCGGGGCCCACGAGCAGTACTTC.

This rearrangement joins TRBV27 to TRBJ2-3; the D is unclear. This CDR3 is built from 15 residues. Trimming stripped 6 bases from V and 4 bases from J, with 17 bases between. Germline lookup yields CDR1 MNHEY and CDR2 SMNVEV (reference sequence). The CDR3 protein is CASSRQIRASDTQYF. CDR3 in DNA: TGTGCCAGCAGCAGACAAATTCGTGCGTCAGATACGCAGTATTTT.

The chain recombines TRBV5-4 with TRBJ2-7, with 9 bases aligning to TRBD2. Germline V lookup: CDR1 SGHNT, CDR2 YYREEE (reference sequence). The CDR3 has 15 residues. J gave up 2 bases and V 0 bases, and 3 bases lay outside the gene matches. CDR3 amino acids: CASSLVSGGPYEQYF. The CDR3 DNA follows: TGTGCCAGCAGCTTGGTTAGCGGGGGCCCCTACGAGCAGTACTTC.

The gene calls are TRBV18 and TRBJ2-3; 10 bases agree with TRBD1. CDR1 is KGHSH, CDR2 LQKENI, per germline. The J segment lost 4 bases and the V segment lost 3 bases, leaving 1 base of the junction unmatched. CDR3 size: 14 residues. CDR3 sequence: CASSPGQGADTQYF. DNA for the CDR3: TGTGCCAGCTCACCCGGACAGGGGGCAGATACGCAGTATTTT. The entire variable domain, with the rest obtained from reference TRBV18 and TRBJ2-3, is as follows: NAGVMQNPRHLVRRRGQEARLRCSPMKGHSHVYWYRQLPEEGLKFMVYLQKENIIDESGMPKERFSAEFPKEGPSILRIQQVVRGDSAAYFCASSPGQGADTQYFGPGTRLTVL.

This clone was observed a handful of times. The chain joins TRBV27 to TRBJ1-6; tentative D call: TRBD1 (5 bases). The CDR3 spans 17 residues. Germline V gives CDR1 MNHEY, CDR2 SMNVEV (reference sequence). Trimming removed 4 bases from V and 0 bases from J, with 13 bases in between. This CDR3 reads CASSSPTESSYNSPLHF. The CDR3 bases are TGTGCCAGCAGTTCCCCGACAGAGAGCTCCTATAATTCACCCCTCCACTTT.

The V call is TRBV30, the J call TRBJ2-5; 8 nucleotides align to TRBD1. Germline V lookup: CDR1 GTSNPN, CDR2 SVGIG (reference sequence). The CDR3 has 13 residues. The V segment lost 5 bases and the J segment 4 bases; nucleotides outside the gene matches: 6. The CDR3 region is CAWGGQAVETQYF. In nucleotides, the CDR3 is TGTGCCTGGGGGGGACAGGCCGTAGAGACCCAGTACTTC. The whole variable domain, remainder taken from reference TRBV30 and TRBJ2-5, is SQTIHQWPATLVQPVGSPLSLECTVEGTSNPNLYWYRQAAGRGLQLLFYSVGIGQISSEVPQNLSASRPQDRQFILSSKKLLLSDSGFYLCAWGGQAVETQYFGPGTRLLVL.

The V gene is TRBV18, the J gene TRBJ2-2; D gene unclear. The germline gives CDR1 KGHSH, CDR2 LQKENI. The CDR3 extends over 16 amino acids. Trimming cost V 0 bases and J 0 bases, with 8 bases left between them. For the CDR3, the DNA is TGTGCCAGCTCACCACCCCAGCGATCGAACACCGGGGAGCTGTTTTTT. Protein sequence: CASSPPQRSNTGELFF.

The rearrangement uses TRBV24-1 and TRBJ2-1, with 8 bases identical to TRBD1. There are 13 residues in the CDR3. Germline-derived CDR1 and CDR2 are KGHDR and SFDVKD. V dropped 5 bases and J dropped 7; count of bases not matched to a gene: 3. The CDR3 bases are TGTGCCACCAGTGGGACAGGGCCAAATGAGCAGTTCTTC. Its protein product is CATSGTGPNEQFF.

The chain links TRBV5-1 to TRBJ2-7; 8 nucleotides match TRBD1. V was pared by 1 base and J by 4 bases, with 7 bases of the junction left unmatched. Germline V gene sequence: CDR1 SGHRS, CDR2 YFSETQ. The CDR3 spans 15 residues. CDR3 amino acids: CASSLRTGNVYEQYF. The CDR3 region has the DNA TGCGCCAGCAGCTTGCGGACAGGGAATGTTTACGAGCAGTACTTC.

The chain combines TRBV14 with TRBJ1-3; D gene ambiguous. The germline V and J ends were trimmed by 2 bases and 0 bases, with 8 bases remaining between them. This CDR3 spans 15 amino acids. CDR1 and CDR2 from the germline V gene are SGHDN and FVKESK. This CDR3 is CASSQNFLSGNTIYF. CDR3 nucleotide sequence: TGTGCCAGCAGCCAAAATTTCCTCTCTGGAAACACCATATATTTT.

This rearrangement joins TRBV5-8 to TRBJ1-6; 9 bases map to TRBD1. The CDR3 runs to 16 residues. Germline V gene data show CDR1 as SGHTS and CDR2 as YDEGEE. Trimming removed 7 bases from V and 10 bases from J; junction bases left unmatched: 15. The CDR3 sequence: CASHVKPGQGVSPLHF. CDR3 bases: TGTGCCAGCCACGTCAAACCGGGACAGGGCGTCTCACCCCTCCACTTT.

The chain's CDR3 is CASSLVGTVGNTIYF. CDR3 in DNA: TGTGCCAGCAGCTTAGTTGGGACAGTCGGAAACACCATATATTTT. This chain connects TRBV7-8 to TRBJ1-3, with 7 bases that match TRBD1. The germline CDR1 and CDR2 sequences are SGHVS and FQNEAQ. The trim removed 1 base at V and 4 bases at J, leaving 4 bases unmatched. This CDR3 has 15 amino acids.

This clone has a count of ten or more. This chain links TRBV18 with TRBJ2-1; 8 nucleotides line up with TRBD2. V lost 3 bases to trimming and J lost 9 bases; unmatched junction nucleotides: 13. The CDR3 loop spans 16 amino acids. CDR1 KGHSH and CDR2 LQKENI come from the germline V gene. The CDR3 reads CASSPKGRLAGTEQFF. In DNA, the CDR3 is TGTGCCAGCTCACCTAAGGGACGTTTAGCGGGGACTGAGCAGTTCTTC.

The chain combines TRBV27 with TRBJ2-1; 11 bases are a match to TRBD2. Germline CDR1 is MNHEY and CDR2 is SMNVEV (reference sequence). The CDR3 covers 16 residues. Losses at the gene ends were 8 bases for V and 9 bases for J; bases not matched to a gene: 15. CDR3 nucleotides: TGTGCCAGCGGTACTAGCGGGGGTTTCGTGGTTGGTGAGCAGTTCTTC. Protein: CASGTSGGFVVGEQFF.

The chain is built from TRBV7-9 and TRBJ2-2, with 15 bases lining up with TRBD2. The CDR3 is 17 residues long. Germline CDR1 is SEHNR and CDR2 is FQNEAQ (reference sequence). Trimming took 6 bases from V and 5 from J; bases not matched to a gene: 7. The CDR3 reads CASRKGLAGGPTGELFF. The DNA for the CDR3 is TGTGCCAGCAGGAAAGGACTAGCGGGGGGGCCAACCGGGGAGCTGTTTTTT.

The chain joins TRBV4-2 to TRBJ1-2, with TRBD1 matching 11 bases. This CDR3 is 16 amino acids long. Germline V gene data show CDR1 as LGHNA and CDR2 as YNFKEQ. J lost 5 bases, V lost 4 bases, and 9 bases had no gene match. CDR3 nucleotides: TGTGCCAGCAGCCCCGAGGGACAGGGGGATTGGTATGGCTACACCTTC. Translating gives CASSPEGQGDWYGYTF.

The chain recombines TRBV18 with TRBJ2-7; 11 bases map to TRBD2. V gave up 3 bases and J gave up 5 bases; unmatched junction bases: 9. Per the germline V gene, CDR1 is KGHSH and CDR2 is LQKENI. The CDR3 has 16 residues. The CDR3 protein is CASSPLPSGGIDEQYF. DNA for the CDR3: TGTGCCAGCTCACCCCTCCCTAGCGGGGGGATTGACGAGCAGTACTTC. Looking up the rest from reference TRBV18 and TRBJ2-7 gives the full variable domain: NAGVMQNPRHLVRRRGQEARLRCSPMKGHSHVYWYRQLPEEGLKFMVYLQKENIIDESGMPKERFSAEFPKEGPSILRIQQVVRGDSAAYFCASSPLPSGGIDEQYFGPGTRLTVT.

This clone was found once. V and J are TRBV23-1 and TRBJ2-2, with D tentatively TRBD2 (5 bases). TRBV23-1 is reported as an ORF; its role is uncertain. CDR3 length: 18 residues. Trimming took 6 bases from V and 5 from J, leaving 25 bases between them. CDR3 in DNA: TGCGCCAGCAGAGAATGTGGGAGAACCTCCCTCGAGACCGGGGAGCTGTTTTTT. It specifies CASRECGRTSLETGELFF.

The V and J genes are TRBV5-1 and TRBJ2-3; no clear D gene. Trimming pared 4 bases from V and 2 bases from J, leaving 5 bases between. The germline V gene encodes CDR1 SGHRS and CDR2 YFSETQ. This CDR3 is 12 amino acids long. CDR3 protein: CASSLVTDTQYF. CDR3 sequence (DNA): TGCGCCAGCAGCCTAGTCACAGATACGCAGTATTTT.